Shown below are 30 T cell receptor beta chains from a single sample sequenced in a study of shared clonotypes between healthy human individuals. Libraries were prepared by immunoSEQ multiplex PCR; TCRdb keeps only in-frame clonotypes and omits some of them. There are 500,000 to 650,000 clones in the sample; around three quarters occur only once, and 9.5% to 15% lies in the top ten. Sequenced input: PBMCs. Receptors were obtained from a woman aged 35 to 49 in good health. Some clones in this sample may be carry-over from other donors' samples.

The gene calls are TRBV14 and TRBJ2-3; D possibly corresponds to TRBD2 (5 bases). Looked up from germline, CDR1 is SGHDN and CDR2 is FVKESK. The CDR3 sequence is 15 residues long. V shed 4 bases and J shed 0 bases, with 11 bases lying between them. The CDR3 nucleotides read TGTGCCAGCAGCCTCGGAGGCGGTAGCACAGATACGCAGTATTTT. It codes for CASSLGGGSTDTQYF.

A single count supports this clone. V and J are TRBV5-1 and TRBJ2-2; the D is unclear. The CDR3 covers 16 residues. Germline V CDR1 and CDR2: SGHRS, YFSETQ. Between the trimmed V and J ends, which lost 1 base and 5 bases, there was a span of 15 bases. Written as DNA, the CDR3 is TGCGCCAGCAGCTTGACAACTACGGTTTTGACCGGGGAGCTGTTTTTT. Its protein product is CASSLTTTVLTGELFF. The full variable domain, rest sourced from reference TRBV5-1 and TRBJ2-2, is KAGVTQTPRYLIKTRGQQVTLSCSPISGHRSVSWYQQTPGQGLQFLFEYFSETQRNKGNFPGRFSGRQFSNSRSEMNVSTLELGDSALYLCASSLTTTVLTGELFFGEGSRLTVL.

Here the CDR3 reads CASSLRYSGNTIYF. The DNA of the CDR3 is TGTGCCAGCAGCCTTAGATATTCTGGAAACACCATATATTTT. The rearrangement joins TRBV11-2 to TRBJ1-3; D remains ambiguous. This CDR3 has 14 amino acids. Germline V gives CDR1 SGHAT, CDR2 FQNNGV. V was cut by 5 bases and J by 1 base, with 9 bases left in between.

The chain employs TRBV6-5 and TRBJ1-5; D is perhaps TRBD1 (5 bases). The CDR3 runs to 14 residues. Germline V CDR1 and CDR2: MNHEY, SVGAGI. V was trimmed by 2 bases and J by 7 bases, leaving 12 bases between them. The CDR3 is CASSYAGTRQPQHF. CDR3 DNA sequence: TGTGCCAGCAGTTACGCAGGGACCAGGCAGCCCCAGCATTTT.

Many counts were recorded for this clone. This CDR3 is also generated by other DNA sequences in the sample. The rearrangement joins TRBV7-2 to TRBJ1-3; D unclear. The CDR3 extends over 15 amino acids. Germline V gene sequence: CDR1 SGHTA, CDR2 FQGNSA. V lost 5 bases and J lost 2, with 13 bases in between. CDR3 region: CASSVDSRTGNTIYF. The CDR3 nucleotides read TGTGCCAGCAGCGTCGACTCTCGGACTGGAAACACCATATATTTT.

The V call is TRBV7-2, the J call TRBJ2-3; 11 bases map to TRBD1. Losses at the gene ends were 4 bases for V and 4 bases for J; bases not matched to a gene: 4. Germline V lookup: CDR1 SGHTA, CDR2 FQGNSA. The CDR3 totals 15 residues. The CDR3 sequence: CASSSLGQGADTQYF. In nucleotides, the CDR3 is TGTGCCAGCAGCTCCCTGGGACAGGGGGCAGATACGCAGTATTTT.

CDR3 in DNA: TGTGCCAGCAGTTTATCTGGACGTGGGAATGAGCAGTTCTTC. Translation gives CASSLSGRGNEQFF. The chain combines TRBV27 with TRBJ2-1; D not resolved. CDR1 is MNHEY, CDR2 SMNVEV, per germline (reference sequence). With 0 bases removed from V and 7 bases from J, the gap between germline ends came to 10 bases. The CDR3 has 14 residues.

About this clone: A much larger clonotype is one base distant, so this may be a read error. The chain combines TRBV28 with TRBJ2-6; perhaps TRBD2 as D (5 bases). The CDR3 is 16 residues long. Germline CDR1 reads MDHEN; CDR2 reads SYDVKM. CDR3 region: CVSSPGEFSGANVLTF. The CDR3 nucleotides read TGTGTCAGCAGTCCCGGGGAGTTCTCTGGGGCCAACGTCCTGACTTTC.

In its sample, this clone was seen once. The chain joins TRBV7-6 to TRBJ2-1, with unresolved D. V was trimmed by 2 bases and J by 0 bases, leaving 8 bases between them. The CDR3 sequence is 15 residues long. Looked up from germline, CDR1 is SGHVS and CDR2 is FNYEAQ. The CDR3 reads CASSLTSNSYNEQFF. CDR3 DNA: TGTGCCAGCAGCTTAACCAGCAACTCCTACAATGAGCAGTTCTTC.

CDR3 coding DNA: TGTGCCAGCCACGTAGCAGGGTGCAGAACAGATACGCAGTATTTT. Protein: CASHVAGCRTDTQYF. The chain combines TRBV21-1 with TRBJ2-3; the table's D call, TRBD1, was not checked against the DNA. TRBV21-1 corresponds to a pseudogene. CDR3 length equals 15 residues.

This chain uses TRBV7-9 with TRBJ2-7, with TRBD1 matching 8 bases. V lost 3 bases to trimming and J lost 9 bases; unmatched junction nucleotides: 16. The CDR3 totals 16 residues. In germline, CDR1 is SEHNR, CDR2 FQNEAQ (reference sequence). CDR3 bases: TGTGCCAGCAGCTTTGCATGGGACAGGTCGGCCGCGGGGCAGTACTTC. Translated: CASSFAWDRSAAGQYF. The variable domain in full, completed from reference TRBV7-9 and TRBJ2-7, reads DTGVSQNPRHKITKRGQNVTFRCDPISEHNRLYWYRQTLGQGPEFLTYFQNEAQLEKSRLLSDRFSAERPKGSFSTLEIQRTEQGDSAMYLCASSFAWDRSAAGQYFGPGTRLTVT.

This chain joins TRBV7-2 and TRBJ2-7, with D possibly TRBD2 on 7 matching bases. Trimming took 4 bases from V and 3 from J, leaving 10 bases between them. Germline V gene sequence: CDR1 SGHTA, CDR2 FQGNSA. The CDR3 contains 13 residues. This CDR3 reads CASSSGGYYEQYF. Here the CDR3 DNA reads TGTGCCAGCAGCTCGGGGGGCTACTACGAGCAGTACTTC.

The genes are TRBV11-2 and TRBJ2-3; D call uncertain. The CDR3 is 10 residues long. The V and J ends lost 1 base and 10 bases respectively, with 3 bases between them. Germline CDR1 is SGHAT and CDR2 is FQNNGV. The DNA for the CDR3 is TGTGCCAGCAGCTTAGTAGCGCAGTATTTT. It translates to CASSLVAQYF.

As regards this clone: Possible read error: a much larger clone is one base away. The V call is TRBV5-5, the J call TRBJ1-1, with D unclear. Per germline, CDR1 SGHKS and CDR2 YYEKEE (reference sequence). Trimming shortened V by 2 bases and J by 1 base, and 6 bases separated the two germline ends. The CDR3 is 13 amino acids. The CDR3 reads CASSLQKNTEAFF. For the CDR3, the DNA is TGTGCCAGCAGCTTACAGAAGAACACTGAAGCTTTCTTT.

V gene TRBV7-2 combines with J gene TRBJ2-5; 9 nucleotides line up with TRBD1. Looked up from germline, CDR1 is SGHTA and CDR2 is FQGNSA. V shed 3 bases and J 4 bases; nucleotides not matched to a gene: 6. The length of the CDR3 is 15 residues. The CDR3 nucleotides read TGTGCCAGCAGCTTCGCCGGGACAGGGTCAGAGACCCAGTACTTC. Protein product: CASSFAGTGSETQYF.

Comment on this clone: One base away lies a much larger clone, so this may be a sequencing read error. The J gene is TRBJ1-4, the V gene TRBV25-1; D not certain. This CDR3 spans 14 amino acids. Trimming took 2 bases from V and 7 from J, leaving 11 bases between them. Per the germline V gene, CDR1 is MGHDK and CDR2 is SYGVNS. The CDR3 sequence is CASSEIAGGEKLFF. The CDR3 bases are TGTGCCAGCAGTGAAATAGCCGGTGGTGAAAAACTGTTTTTT. The full variable domain, in which reference TRBV25-1 and TRBJ1-4 provide the parts outside the CDR3, is EADIYQTPRYLVIGTGKKITLECSQTMGHDKMYWYQQDPGMELHLIHYSYGVNSTEKGDLSSESTVSRIRTEHFPLTLESARPSHTSQYLCASSEIAGGEKLFFGSGTQLSVL.

The chain carries TRBV10-3 and TRBJ2-1; TRBD2 is a possible D gene (6 bases). Trimming stripped 6 bases from V and 8 bases from J, with 17 bases between. Per the germline V gene, CDR1 is ENHRY and CDR2 is SYGVKD. This CDR3 has 14 amino acids. The CDR3 here is CAIRRRAELDEQFF. DNA for the CDR3: TGTGCCATCAGAAGGAGGGCGGAGTTGGATGAGCAGTTCTTC.

The chain carries TRBV2 and TRBJ1-6; a weak D match, TRBD1 (5 bases). The germline CDR1 and CDR2 sequences are SNHLY and FYNNEI. V dropped 6 bases and J dropped 10 bases, with 19 bases sitting between them. The CDR3 contains 15 residues. This CDR3 is CASSVWGPLGSPLHF. In DNA form, the CDR3 reads TGTGCCAGCAGCGTATGGGGCCCTTTGGGCTCACCCCTCCACTTT. The entire variable domain, with the rest obtained from reference TRBV2 and TRBJ1-6, is as follows: EPEVTQTPSHQVTQMGQEVILRCVPISNHLYFYWYRQILGQKVEFLVSFYNNEISEKSEIFDDQFSVERPDGSNFTLKIRSTKLEDSAMYFCASSVWGPLGSPLHFGNGTRLTVT.

The V gene is TRBV7-2, the J gene TRBJ2-1; tentatively, D is TRBD1 or TRBD2 (5 bases each). Germline V lookup: CDR1 SGHTA, CDR2 FQGNSA. This CDR3 is 14 amino acids long. The V end lost 5 bases, the J end lost 9 bases, and 17 bases lay between the germline ends. In DNA, the CDR3 is TGTGCCAGCAGCCCGGGACCCACCGCCAGTGAGCAGTTCTTC. This codes for CASSPGPTASEQFF. The full variable domain, with the rest looked up from reference TRBV7-2 and TRBJ2-1, is GAGVSQSPSNKVTEKGKDVELRCDPISGHTALYWYRQSLGQGLEFLIYFQGNSAPDKSGLPSDRFSAERTGGSVSTLTIQRTQQEDSAVYLCASSPGPTASEQFFGPGTRLTVL.

The rearrangement links TRBV11-2 to TRBJ2-7; TRBD1 or TRBD2 may be the D gene (5 bases each). The CDR3 loop spans 13 amino acids. Looked up from germline, CDR1 is SGHAT and CDR2 is FQNNGV. The V end lost 5 bases, the J end lost 10 bases, and 18 bases lay between the germline ends. The CDR3 bases are TGTGCCAGCAGCGCAACCGGCGCCAGGGACCAGTACTTC. This codes for CASSATGARDQYF.

The rearrangement joins TRBV6-6 to TRBJ2-3, with no clear D. Trimming cost V 6 bases and J 2 bases, with 3 bases left between them. In germline, CDR1 is MNHNY, CDR2 SVGAGI (reference sequence). The CDR3 length is 11 residues. The CDR3: CASRYTDTQYF. The CDR3 DNA follows: TGTGCCAGCAGGTACACAGATACGCAGTATTTT.

This clone was counted at least ten times. Other DNA sequences of this sample code for an identical CDR3. DNA for the CDR3: TGTGCCAGCAGGAGGACAGGCGACTATTATAGCAATCAGCCCCAGCATTTT. Encoded protein: CASRRTGDYYSNQPQHF. The rearrangement links TRBV2 to TRBJ1-5; 7 nucleotides align to TRBD1. Germline V gene data show CDR1 as SNHLY and CDR2 as FYNNEI. Trimming removed 6 bases from V and 0 bases from J; junction bases left unmatched: 11. CDR3 length equals 17 residues.

The chain employs TRBV6-1 and TRBJ1-4, with 7 bases aligning to TRBD1. With V trimmed by 5 bases and J by 4 bases, 4 bases remained unmatched. The CDR3 spans 14 residues. Germline CDR1 reads MNHNS; CDR2 reads SASEGT. CDR3 bases: TGTGCCAGCAGTCAGGACAGGATTAATGAAAAACTGTTTTTT. This sequence encodes CASSQDRINEKLFF.

The chain couples TRBV19 to TRBJ2-1, with D possibly TRBD1 on 7 matching bases. This CDR3 contains 13 residues. The V end was cut by 7 bases, the J end by 8 bases, with 15 bases between. The germline V gene has CDR1 LNHDA and CDR2 SQIVND (reference sequence). The chain's CDR3 is CASTAEGADEQFF. The CDR3 DNA follows: TGTGCCAGTACGGCGGAGGGGGCTGATGAGCAGTTCTTC.

This clone has a single count. The chain couples TRBV28 to TRBJ1-2; D call uncertain. CDR3 length: 14 residues. Germline CDR1 MDHEN, CDR2 SYDVKM. V was shortened by 5 bases and J by 1 base, with 11 bases between the two germline ends. CDR3 sequence reads: CASSQTADNYGYTF. The CDR3 DNA follows: TGTGCCAGCAGTCAAACAGCCGATAACTATGGCTACACCTTC.

This chain uses TRBV7-9 with TRBJ2-2; D is undetermined. The CDR3 has 12 residues. The V end lost 3 bases, the J end lost 7 bases, and 6 bases lay between the germline ends. The germline gives CDR1 SEHNR, CDR2 FQNEAQ (reference sequence). This chain's CDR3 is CASSFTIGELFF. CDR3 sequence (DNA): TGTGCCAGCAGCTTTACGATCGGGGAGCTGTTTTTT.

The genes are TRBV9 and TRBJ2-1; 8 bases match TRBD2. The CDR3 spans 17 residues. Germline CDR1 is SGDLS and CDR2 is YYNGEE. Germline trimming cut 0 bases from V and 6 bases from J; bases unmatched to any gene: 11. CDR3: CASSVGGSGAWGNEQFF. The CDR3 nucleotides are TGTGCCAGCAGCGTAGGGGGTAGCGGGGCATGGGGCAATGAGCAGTTCTTC. The variable domain in full, completed from reference TRBV9 and TRBJ2-1, reads DSGVTQTPKHLITATGQRVTLRCSPRSGDLSVYWYQQSLDQGLQFLIQYYNGEERAKGNILERFSAQQFPDLHSELNLSSLELGDSALYFCASSVGGSGAWGNEQFFGPGTRLTVL.

This clone was counted a single time. This sequence joins TRBV5-1 and TRBJ2-7; unclear D gene. V lost 3 bases and J 0 bases, leaving 7 bases between the germline ends. Germline lookup yields CDR1 SGHRS and CDR2 YFSETQ. This CDR3 has 13 residues. CDR3 nucleotides: TGCGCCAGCAGCTCGACGGACTCCTACGAGCAGTACTTC. Its translation is CASSSTDSYEQYF.

This clone was observed a few times. This likely traces to a read error, being one base from a far larger clone. Other DNA sequences in this specimen translate into the identical CDR3. The V and J genes are TRBV29-1 and TRBJ1-2; D unclear. The CDR3 runs 11 residues. From germline, CDR1 is SQVTM and CDR2 ANQGSEA. CDR3 sequence (DNA): TGCAGCGAGTCCTCAAACTATGGCTACACCTTT. This sequence encodes CSESSNYGYTF.

The V and J genes are TRBV7-8 and TRBJ2-1; D may be TRBD2 (5 bases). V shed 2 bases and J shed 4 bases, with 6 bases lying between them. Germline loops: CDR1 SGHVS, CDR2 FQNEAQ. The CDR3 extends over 13 amino acids. CDR3 DNA sequence: TGTGCCAGCAGCTTACTAGCTTACAATGAGCAGTTCTTC. Translated, it gives CASSLLAYNEQFF.